A selection of T cell receptor beta chains follows, all from one sample in a study of T cells in Graves' hyperthyroidism and ophthalmopathy. Using its own MiXCR run on the multiplex PCR reads, TCRdb lists one record per CDR3 protein. The repertoire consists of around 400,000 distinct CDR3 sequences, with more than 15% occurring once and the leading ten covering 25% to 35%. What was sequenced was blood. The origin of the receptors is a young woman with Graves' hyperthyroidism that later progressed to Graves' ophthalmopathy. Both conserved end residues are part of each CDR3. Each record gives: D gene, CDR3 length, clone size, J gene, V gene, CDR3 protein, CDR3 DNA. D genes are given only for firm matches. Part of the rows lack a size; the others show once, few, many or a class for expanded clones.

- 15 - TRBJ1-4 TRBV6-1 CASSQLTGANEKLFF TGTGCCAGCAGTCAACTAACCGGGGCTAATGAAAAACTGTTTTTT
TRBD2 18 few TRBJ2-1 TRBV4-1 CASSHRGRLAGVRNEQFF TGCGCCAGCAGCCATAGGGGAAGACTAGCGGGAGTAAGGAATGAGCAGTTCTTC
TRBD2 19 many TRBJ2-1 TRBV4-1 CASSQEFGTSASSYNEQFF TGCGCCAGCAGCCAAGAGTTTGGGACTAGTGCTTCGTCCTACAATGAGCAGTTCTTC
- 10 many TRBJ2-1 TRBV20-1 CSAIYNEQFF TGCAGTGCTATATACAATGAGCAGTTCTTC
- 15 few TRBJ1-2 TRBV3-1 CASSQDIGTQEGYTF TGTGCCAGCAGCCAAGATATAGGGACCCAGGAGGGCTACACCTTC
- 15 - TRBJ2-1 TRBV20-1 CSARRGQAAYNEQFF TGCAGTGCTAGACGAGGGCAAGCTGCCTACAATGAGCAGTTCTTC
TRBD1 16 - TRBJ2-5 TRBV10-3 CAISEPKTGVRETQYF TGTGCCATCAGTGAGCCTAAGACAGGGGTAAGAGAGACCCAGTACTTC
TRBD2 16 few TRBJ2-5 TRBV27 CASSRRTSGFQETQYF TGTGCCAGCAGTCGCCGGACTAGCGGGTTTCAAGAGACCCAGTACTTC
- 12 - TRBJ2-1 TRBV27 CASSLSGDEQFF TGTGCCAGCAGTTTATCGGGGGATGAGCAGTTCTTC
TRBD1 14 - TRBJ1-6 TRBV5-4 CASSRRDSNSPLHF TGTGCCAGCAGCCGCCGGGACAGTAATTCACCCCTCCACTTT
TRBD1 14 many TRBJ1-5 TRBV27 CASRKGQSNQPQHF TGTGCCAGCAGAAAGGGACAGAGCAATCAGCCCCAGCATTTT
- 14 - TRBJ1-3 TRBV5-1 CASSVDVSGNTIYF TGTGCCAGCAGCGTTGATGTGTCTGGAAACACCATATATTTT
TRBD2 14 - TRBJ2-1 TRBV19 CASSHSGRYNEQFF TGTGCCAGTAGCCATAGCGGGAGGTACAATGAGCAGTTCTTC
- 14 many TRBJ2-7 TRBV9 CASSERGTTYEQYF TGTGCCAGCAGCGAGAGGGGGACGACCTACGAGCAGTACTTC
- 16 many TRBJ2-7 TRBV7-9 CASSLAYGRGSYEQYF TGTGCCAGCAGCTTAGCGTACGGCAGAGGATCCTACGAGCAGTACTTC
TRBD2 15 many TRBJ2-1 TRBV3-1 CASSLQLAGYNEQFF TGTGCCAGCAGCCTCCAACTAGCGGGGTACAATGAGCAGTTCTTC
- 15 few TRBJ1-4 TRBV6-7 CASSYSERNGEKLFF TGTGCCAGCAGTTACTCGGAGAGGAACGGTGAGAAACTGTTTTTT
- 16 many TRBJ1-4 TRBV6-5 CASSYSVMRSNEKLFF TGTGCCAGCAGTTACTCGGTCATGCGATCTAATGAAAAACTGTTTTTT
TRBD1 19 - TRBJ1-1 TRBV6-5 CASSYQGTGAPPLNTEAFF TGTGCCAGCAGTTACCAAGGGACAGGCGCCCCACCGTTGAACACTGAAGCTTTCTTT
TRBD2 15 many TRBJ2-7 TRBV11-2 CASSYQTAGVYEQYF TGTGCCAGCAGCTACCAGACAGCGGGAGTCTACGAGCAGTACTTC
- 13 few TRBJ2-7 TRBV19 CASSIFASYEQYF TGTGCCAGTAGTATTTTCGCCTCCTACGAGCAGTACTTC
TRBD1 14 many TRBJ1-3 TRBV2 CASSEGYRGDTIYF TGTGCCAGCAGTGAAGGATACAGGGGAGACACCATATATTTT
- 18 many TRBJ2-1 TRBV7-9 CASSFPRASRPPGDEQFF TGTGCCAGCAGCTTCCCTCGCGCTAGCAGACCGCCTGGTGATGAGCAGTTCTTC
- 13 few TRBJ2-1 TRBV16 CASSQSADNEQFF TGTGCCAGCAGCCAATCAGCCGACAATGAGCAGTTCTTC
- 12 many TRBJ2-7 TRBV11-2 CASSLTEGEQYF TGTGCCAGCAGCTTAACGGAAGGAGAGCAGTACTTC
- 15 many TRBJ2-5 TRBV2 CASIRRFGGSETQYF TGTGCCAGCATCCGTCGGTTTGGGGGGTCCGAGACCCAGTACTTC
- 13 many TRBJ2-5 TRBV15 CATSRDLTETQYF TGTGCCACCAGCAGAGATTTGACGGAGACCCAGTACTTC
TRBD2 14 few TRBJ2-1 TRBV20-1 CSALAGLAYNEQFF TGCAGTGCTTTAGCGGGGTTGGCCTACAATGAGCAGTTCTTC
TRBD2 17 few TRBJ2-7 TRBV7-9 CASSLRLAGVKKDEQYF TGTGCCAGCAGCTTGAGACTAGCGGGAGTTAAGAAGGACGAGCAGTACTTC
TRBD2 15 - TRBJ2-1 TRBV29-1 CSVRLAEPTYNEQFF TGCAGCGTCCGACTAGCGGAACCGACCTACAATGAGCAGTTCTTC
- 14 many TRBJ1-1 TRBV6-1 CATQSPGARAEAFF TGTGCCACTCAGAGTCCAGGGGCGAGGGCTGAAGCTTTCTTT
TRBD2 14 many TRBJ2-7 TRBV20-1 CSATNLAGAYEQYF TGCAGTGCCACGAATCTAGCGGGGGCCTACGAGCAGTACTTC
- 16 - TRBJ2-1 TRBV4-2 CASSQDTQSSYNEQFF TGTGCCAGCAGCCAAGATACCCAAAGCTCCTACAATGAGCAGTTCTTC
TRBD1 17 - TRBJ2-7 TRBV7-9 CASSSPITGDPHYEQYF TGTGCCAGCAGCTCCCCTATCACAGGGGATCCGCACTACGAGCAGTACTTC
- 12 few TRBJ2-1 TRBV7-9 CASSFRGYEQFF TGTGCCAGCAGCTTCAGGGGTTATGAGCAGTTCTTC